This entry lists 4 T cell receptor beta chains sequenced from one sample in a study of Graves' ophthalmopathy and Graves' hyperthyroidism. TCR beta CDR3 regions were amplified from RNA transcripts. Investigators did first-round RT-PCR with HTBI primers, then second-round multiplex PCR. Each CDR3 protein is one row after TCRdb ran MiXCR on the multiplex PCR reads. This table holds a few hundred thousand distinct CDR3 sequences, 20% to 25% found once. Sequencing was carried out using peripheral blood. Receptors were obtained from a woman aged 50 to 65 with Graves' ophthalmopathy.

This clonotype was seen many times. This chain links TRBV20-1 with TRBJ1-1; possibly TRBD1 for D (6 bases). The ends were cut back, 5 bases at V and 0 bases at J, with 10 bases in the middle. The germline CDR1 and CDR2 sequences are DFQATT and SNEGSKA (reference sequence). The CDR3 covers 13 residues. CDR3 protein: CSALRDMNTEAFF. CDR3 nucleotides: TGCAGTGCTCTCCGGGACATGAACACTGAAGCTTTCTTT.

This clonotype was seen ten or more times. The chain employs TRBV19 and TRBJ2-2; D perhaps matches TRBD2 (5 bases). V shed 7 bases and J shed 3 bases, with 15 bases lying between them. The CDR3 extends over 15 amino acids. Germline values: CDR1 LNHDA, CDR2 SQIVND (reference sequence). The CDR3: CASIEGQEYTGELFF. The CDR3 nucleotides are TGTGCCAGTATAGAGGGCCAAGAGTACACCGGGGAGCTGTTTTTT.

This clonotype was recorded at least ten times. This chain links TRBV7-2 with TRBJ1-2; 7 bases are shared with TRBD1. Germline loops: CDR1 SGHTA, CDR2 FQGNSA. This CDR3 is 12 amino acids long. The CDR3 bases are TGTGCACTGATCGAGGGGGCGTATGGCTACACCTTC. The encoded protein is CALIEGAYGYTF. The full variable domain, completed using reference TRBV7-2 and TRBJ1-2, is GAGVSQSPSNKVTEKGKDVELRCDPISGHTALYWYRQSLGQGLEFLIYFQGNSAPDKSGLPSDRFSAERTGGSVSTLTIQRTQQEDSAVYLCALIEGAYGYTFGSGTRLTVV.

This clonotype was recorded at least ten times. This chain links TRBV6-2 or TRBV6-3 with TRBJ2-5, with D possibly TRBD2 on 6 matching bases. The CDR3 runs to 15 residues. Germline V gene lookup returns CDR1 MNHEY and CDR2 SVGEGT. The V and J ends lost 2 bases and 2 bases respectively, with 12 bases between them. The CDR3 coding sequence is TGTGCCAGCAGTTACCAAGGACTATTTCAAGAGACCCAGTACTTC. Protein: CASSYQGLFQETQYF.